This T cell receptor beta chain was found in a study of T cells in localized non-small cell lung cancer. Study observations and caveats: In uninvolved adjacent lung, T cell clonality reached its highest value, exceeding tumor. Investigators sequenced only a single tumor region, leaving heterogeneity possible. Greater T cell density in blood accompanied longer overall survival.

Germline V CDR1 and CDR2: SGHVS, FQNEAQ. CDR3 length: 14 amino acids. V was clipped by 5 bases and J by 1 base, with 12 bases between them. This clone was seen a few times. The antigen is unknown. Profiled with immunoSEQ multiplex PCR; TCRdb holds only in-frame clones, not every one. The table includes tens of thousands of clones, roughly three quarters detected once. This TCR was recovered from a woman aged 35-70 years with stage II squamous cell lung carcinoma. Material: PBMCs, obtained before any cancer treatment. V is TRBV7-8 and J is TRBJ2-7; D may be TRBD2 (5 bases). CDR3 protein: CASSRGTGSYEQYV. The CDR3 region has the DNA TGTGCCAGCAGCCGTGGCACGGGATCCTACGAGCAGTACGTC.